The clone carrying this T cell receptor beta chain was counted once. Its antigen is unidentified. The source of the sample is a study of cytomegalovirus exposure and HLA in healthy donors. Libraries were prepared by immunoSEQ multiplex PCR; TCRdb keeps only in-frame clonotypes and omits some of them. The data contain 150,000 or so clones, about 87% of them seen just once; the ten biggest clones take up 6.2%. Study outcomes and limitations: The authors enumerated 150 to 200 TCR beta chains as linked to cytomegalovirus.

The CDR3 loop spans 15 amino acids. Germline CDR1 and CDR2: MDHEN and SYDVKM. V lost 5 bases to trimming and J lost 3 bases; unmatched junction nucleotides: 8. The chain links TRBV28 to TRBJ2-7, with 9 bases identical to TRBD1. Sequencing was done on a sample of PBMCs. The TCR comes from a woman aged 25-40 years in good health and CMV-seropositive. CDR3 amino acids: CASSSGQGFIYEQYF. For the CDR3, the DNA is TGTGCCAGCAGTAGCGGACAGGGGTTCATCTACGAGCAGTACTTC.